This entry is about one T cell receptor beta chain. After constant-region reverse-primer amplification, full-length variable regions underwent semi-nested PCR with Nested Universal Primer A. TCRdb re-called the 5' RACE reads with MiXCR, one entry per CDR3 protein. The sample consists of tens of thousands of distinct CDR3 sequences, 29% of them appearing once. Germline CDR1 LNHNV, CDR2 YYDKDF (reference sequence). The CDR3 runs to 15 residues. Trimming removed 0 bases from V and 7 bases from J, with 16 bases in between. Sequences were obtained from memory CD4+ T cells sorted from a lymph node. Subset defined: memory CD4+ T cells, CD4+CD45RO+CD25-. V is TRBV15 and J is TRBJ2-7; a weak D match, TRBD1 (5 bases). The sequence came from a female donor with breast cancer. DNA for the CDR3: TGTGCCACCAGCAGAGATCATTTTCTGGGGCGGGAGCAGTACTTC. Translating gives CATSRDHFLGREQYF.